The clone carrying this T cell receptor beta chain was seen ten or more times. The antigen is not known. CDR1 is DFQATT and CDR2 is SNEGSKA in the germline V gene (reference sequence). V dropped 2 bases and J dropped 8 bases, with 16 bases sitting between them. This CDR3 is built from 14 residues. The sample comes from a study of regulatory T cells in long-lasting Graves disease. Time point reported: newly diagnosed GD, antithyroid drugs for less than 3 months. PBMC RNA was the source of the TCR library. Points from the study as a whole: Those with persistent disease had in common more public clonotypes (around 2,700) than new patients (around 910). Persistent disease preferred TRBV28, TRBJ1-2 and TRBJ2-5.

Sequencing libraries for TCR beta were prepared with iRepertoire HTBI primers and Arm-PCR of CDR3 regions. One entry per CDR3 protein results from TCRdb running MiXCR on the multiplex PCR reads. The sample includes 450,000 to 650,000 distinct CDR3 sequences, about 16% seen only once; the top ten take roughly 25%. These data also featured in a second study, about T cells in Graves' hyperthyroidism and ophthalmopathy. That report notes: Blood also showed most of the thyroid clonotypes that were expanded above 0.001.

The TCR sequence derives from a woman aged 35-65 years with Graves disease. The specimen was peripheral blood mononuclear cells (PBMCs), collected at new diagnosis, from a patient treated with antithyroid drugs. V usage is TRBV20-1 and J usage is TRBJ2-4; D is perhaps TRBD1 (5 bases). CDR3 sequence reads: CSARNVAGQDIQYF. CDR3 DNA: TGCAGTGCTAGAAATGTGGCAGGGCAGGACATTCAGTACTTC.